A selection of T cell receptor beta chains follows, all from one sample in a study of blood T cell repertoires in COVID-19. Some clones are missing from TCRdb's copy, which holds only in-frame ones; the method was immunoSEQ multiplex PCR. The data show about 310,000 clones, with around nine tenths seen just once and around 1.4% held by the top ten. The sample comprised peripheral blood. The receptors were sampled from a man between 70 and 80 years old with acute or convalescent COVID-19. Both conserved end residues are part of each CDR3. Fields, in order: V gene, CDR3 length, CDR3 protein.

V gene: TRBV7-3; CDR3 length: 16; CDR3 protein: CASSFGGARPYNEQFF
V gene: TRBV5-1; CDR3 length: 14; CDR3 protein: CASSLSASAYEQYF
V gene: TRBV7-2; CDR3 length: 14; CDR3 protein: CASRSLKTGNEQFF
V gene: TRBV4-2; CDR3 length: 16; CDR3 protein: CASSQVRRGANEKLFF
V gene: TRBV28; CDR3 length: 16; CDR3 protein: CASSSPSEGLQETQYF
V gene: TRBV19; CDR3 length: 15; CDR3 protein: CASSIGLAGAYEQYF
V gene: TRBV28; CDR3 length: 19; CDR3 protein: CASSLKEGRGYFRPYEQYF
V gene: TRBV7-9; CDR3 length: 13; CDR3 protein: CASSFAQTYEQYF
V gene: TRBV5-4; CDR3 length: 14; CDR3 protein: CASSRTGNPGELFF
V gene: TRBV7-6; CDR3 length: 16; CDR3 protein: CASSQKSLAGVNEQFF
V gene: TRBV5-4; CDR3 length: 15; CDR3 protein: CASSLGGGISYGYTF
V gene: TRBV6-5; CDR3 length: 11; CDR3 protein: CASSRQDEQFF
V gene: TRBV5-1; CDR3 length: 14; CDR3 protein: CASSPTGTSGQPYF
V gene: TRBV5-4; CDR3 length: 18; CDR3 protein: CASSQSNPLAGGPYEQYF
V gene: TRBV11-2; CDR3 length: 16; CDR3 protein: CASSLIWLAGENEQFF
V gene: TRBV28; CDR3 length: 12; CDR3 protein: CASRIQGTEAFF
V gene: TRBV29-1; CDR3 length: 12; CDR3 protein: CSGLTWDTEAFF
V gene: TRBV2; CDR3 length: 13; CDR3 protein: CASRAGTGETQYF
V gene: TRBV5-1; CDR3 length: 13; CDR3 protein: CASSNTGVYGYTF
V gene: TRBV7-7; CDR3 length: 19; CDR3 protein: CASSLTRRETGRVTYEQYF
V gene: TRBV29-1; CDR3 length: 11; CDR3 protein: CSADRAREQFF
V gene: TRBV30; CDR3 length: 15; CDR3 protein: CAWSVTGTANTEAFF
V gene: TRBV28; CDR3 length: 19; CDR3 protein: CASSPTGTGAFLMNTEAFF
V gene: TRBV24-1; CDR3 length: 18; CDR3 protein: CATSETGTSGSYKETQYF
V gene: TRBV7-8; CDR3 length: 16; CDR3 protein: CASSLGRGRRPYGYTF
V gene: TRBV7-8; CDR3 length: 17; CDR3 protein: CASSARTGGGGAYGYTF
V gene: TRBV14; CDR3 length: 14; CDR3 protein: CASRPGSPNTEAFF
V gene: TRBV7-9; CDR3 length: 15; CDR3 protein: CASSQGQGARETQYF
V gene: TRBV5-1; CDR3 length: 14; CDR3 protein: CASSLAGAGQPQHF
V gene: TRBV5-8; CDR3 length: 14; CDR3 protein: CASSLRTGQETQYF
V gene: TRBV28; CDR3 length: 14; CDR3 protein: CASSLSGQDYGYTF
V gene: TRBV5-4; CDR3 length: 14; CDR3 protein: CASRRTGDTGELFF
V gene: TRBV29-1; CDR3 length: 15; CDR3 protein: CSVGRDRGRGTEAFF
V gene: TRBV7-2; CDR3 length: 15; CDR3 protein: CASSAFRSSYNEQFF
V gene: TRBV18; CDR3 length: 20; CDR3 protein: CASSPEKGLAGAPNTGELFF
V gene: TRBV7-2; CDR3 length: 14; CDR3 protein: CASSKGLADYEQYF
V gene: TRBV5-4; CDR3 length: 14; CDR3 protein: CASSLQGTNYGYTF
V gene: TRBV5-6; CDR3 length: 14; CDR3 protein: CASSSGRPYYGYTF
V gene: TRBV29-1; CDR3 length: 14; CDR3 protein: CSASTGGDLNEQFF
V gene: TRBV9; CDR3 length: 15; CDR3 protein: CASSALSTSNTEAFF
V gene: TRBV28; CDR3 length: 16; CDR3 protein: CASSLSAGLYTDTQYF
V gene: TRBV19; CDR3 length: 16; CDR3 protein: CASSIRTGGDPNEQFF
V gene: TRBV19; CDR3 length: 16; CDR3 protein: CASLGGGGSGNQPQHF
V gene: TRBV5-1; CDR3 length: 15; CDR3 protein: CASSLAGAYNSPLHF
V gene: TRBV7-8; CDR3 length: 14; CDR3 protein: CASSPLTGAYEQYF
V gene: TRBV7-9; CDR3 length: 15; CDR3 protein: CASTRGRTKDNEQFF
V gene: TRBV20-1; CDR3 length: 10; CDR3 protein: CSALTDTQYF
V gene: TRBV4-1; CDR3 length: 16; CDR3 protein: CASSQSGSSGANEQFF
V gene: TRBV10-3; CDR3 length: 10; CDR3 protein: CATRASGLYF
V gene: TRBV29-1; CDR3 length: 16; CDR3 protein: CSVETREASGRYTQYF
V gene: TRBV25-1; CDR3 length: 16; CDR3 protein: CASMRAGGDVFDEQYF
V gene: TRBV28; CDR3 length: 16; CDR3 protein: CASISLGGLSNQPQHF
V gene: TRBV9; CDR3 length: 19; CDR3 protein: CASSVGVRDRAWVTDTQYF
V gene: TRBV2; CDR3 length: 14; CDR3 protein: CASCDRLSDQPQHF
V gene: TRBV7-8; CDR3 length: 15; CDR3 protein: CASSGTGLSYNEQFF
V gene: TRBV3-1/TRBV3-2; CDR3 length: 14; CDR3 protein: CASIQGGVTGELFF
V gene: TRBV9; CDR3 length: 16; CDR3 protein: CASSVATESRYNEQFF
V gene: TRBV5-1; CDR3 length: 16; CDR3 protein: CASSLGGQAGQETQYF
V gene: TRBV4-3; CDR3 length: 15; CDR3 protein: CASSQRWGGYYEQYF
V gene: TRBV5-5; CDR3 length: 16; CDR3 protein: CASSMTQGANNSPLHF